This T cell receptor (beta chain) derives from a study of blood T cell repertoires in COVID-19. Clones were read by immunoSEQ multiplex PCR, and TCRdb kept only the in-frame ones, dropping some. The data hold some 170,000 clones, with 93% observed a single time. This CDR3 has 17 residues. The V gene end was trimmed by 0 bases and the J gene end by 0 bases; junction bases not matched to a gene: 2. Germline CDR1 is LGHNA and CDR2 is YNFKEQ. The sequenced material came from peripheral blood. The J gene is TRBJ2-2, the V gene TRBV4-2; 9 bases agree with TRBD2. This receptor was taken from an older woman with COVID-19, enrolled during active disease. CDR3 nucleotides: TGTGCCAGCAGCCAAGAACGCGGGGGGGCGAACACCGGGGAGCTGTTTTTT. Translating gives CASSQERGGANTGELFF.